A single sample gave rise to the 21 T cell receptor beta chains below, sequenced in a study of T cell responses to AZD1222 COVID-19 vaccine. Some clones are missing from TCRdb's copy, which holds only in-frame ones; the method was immunoSEQ multiplex PCR. The profile shows about 130,000 clones, roughly nine tenths of them singletons. The source was peripheral blood, collected on day 0 of AZD1222 vaccination. Receptors originate from an adult in good health.

CDR3 sequence (DNA): TGTGCCACCAGTGGGACAGGAGGCACAGATACGCAGTATTTT. It specifies CATSGTGGTDTQYF. This chain uses TRBV24-1 with TRBJ2-3; 7 positions agree with TRBD1. The CDR3 runs 14 residues. V gave up 5 bases and J gave up 1 base; unmatched junction bases: 2. Germline V gene data show CDR1 as KGHDR and CDR2 as SFDVKD.

The chain uses TRBV5-1 and TRBJ1-2; D is unclear. Germline-derived CDR1 and CDR2 are SGHRS and YFSETQ. V was pared by 0 bases and J by 2 bases, with 11 bases between. The CDR3 totals 15 residues. Here the CDR3 reads CASSLDGSQNYGYTF. The CDR3 DNA is TGCGCCAGCAGCTTGGATGGCAGTCAGAACTATGGCTACACCTTC.

The chain carries TRBV7-8 and TRBJ2-2; tentative D call: TRBD2 (6 bases). Germline-derived CDR1 and CDR2 are SGHVS and FQNEAQ. This CDR3 comprises 13 residues. V shed 8 bases and J shed 5 bases, with 12 bases lying between them. The CDR3 here is CASSGLRTGELFF. Here the CDR3 DNA reads TGTGCCAGCTCGGGACTCCGGACCGGGGAGCTGTTTTTT.

This clone has a single count. The chain has TRBV7-9 and TRBJ1-4, with TRBD1 as a possible D gene (5 bases). In germline, CDR1 is SEHNR, CDR2 FQNEAQ (reference sequence). Trimming shortened V by 6 bases and J by 7 bases, and 18 bases separated the two germline ends. There are 15 residues in the CDR3. The chain's CDR3 is CASSGTAMLGEKLFF. Here the CDR3 DNA reads TGTGCCAGCAGTGGGACCGCGATGCTCGGTGAAAAACTGTTTTTT.

This rearrangement joins TRBV27 to TRBJ1-4; 10 nucleotides line up with TRBD1. V gave up 4 bases and J gave up 8 bases; unmatched junction bases: 7. CDR1 is MNHEY, CDR2 SMNVEV, per germline (reference sequence). The CDR3 totals 15 residues. This CDR3 is CASSSRQGAREKLFF. CDR3 DNA: TGTGCCAGCAGTTCCCGACAGGGGGCTCGAGAAAAACTGTTTTTT.

The chain joins TRBV7-6 to TRBJ2-5; TRBD2 aligns across 8 bases. From germline, CDR1 is SGHVS and CDR2 FNYEAQ. The CDR3 runs 18 residues. With 5 bases clipped from V and 5 bases from J, the junction kept 19 bases outside the gene matches. In DNA, the CDR3 is TGTGCCAGCAGCCTGACGGTCAATCAGCGGGAGAAGGGTGAGACCCAGTACTTC. Its translation: CASSLTVNQREKGETQYF.

The chain links TRBV5-1 to TRBJ2-1, with 7 bases that match TRBD1. The CDR3 totals 15 residues. Trimming at V came to 5 bases and at J to 0 bases, leaving 5 bases not matched to a gene. Germline V gives CDR1 SGHRS, CDR2 YFSETQ. As DNA, the CDR3 is TGCGCCAGCAGGAATGACAGGGTCTCCTACAATGAGCAGTTCTTC. It encodes CASRNDRVSYNEQFF.

The chain has TRBV2 and TRBJ1-2, with TRBD1 identical over 8 bases. CDR3 length: 11 residues. CDR1 SNHLY and CDR2 FYNNEI come from the germline V gene. Trimming at V came to 5 bases and at J to 9 bases, leaving 2 bases not matched to a gene. As DNA, the CDR3 is TGTGCCAGCAGTAGACAGGGGAGCTACACCTTC. Protein sequence: CASSRQGSYTF.

The V and J genes are TRBV19 and TRBJ2-1, with 7 nucleotides matching TRBD1. The CDR3 sequence is 14 residues long. CDR1 is LNHDA, CDR2 SQIVND, per germline (reference sequence). Unmatched junction bases numbered 5, after V lost 3 bases and J lost 6 bases. The CDR3 reads CASSMGQRANEQFF. The CDR3 DNA is TGTGCCAGTAGTATGGGACAGAGGGCCAATGAGCAGTTCTTC.

The rearrangement joins TRBV6-5 to TRBJ2-7; 8 nucleotides agree with TRBD1. Germline loops: CDR1 MNHEY, CDR2 SVGAGI. This CDR3 region has 13 residues. The junction had 3 bases not matched to a gene; V was cut back by 5 bases and J by 3 bases. CDR3 nucleotides: TGTGCCAGCAGTACAGGGGGGAACTACGAGCAGTACTTC. Encoded protein: CASSTGGNYEQYF.

The chain combines TRBV28 with TRBJ2-3; 11 bases agree with TRBD2. Looked up from germline, CDR1 is MDHEN and CDR2 is SYDVKM. V lost 5 bases, J lost 0 bases, and 4 bases stayed unmatched. This CDR3 spans 16 amino acids. CDR3 in amino acids: CASSAGTSGSTDTQYF. CDR3 bases: TGTGCCAGCAGTGCCGGGACTAGCGGTAGCACAGATACGCAGTATTTT. Full variable domain (rest looked up from reference TRBV28 and TRBJ2-3): DVKVTQSSRYLVKRTGEKVFLECVQDMDHENMFWYRQDPGLGLRLIYFSYDVKMKEKGDIPEGYSVSREKKERFSLILESASTNQTSMYLCASSAGTSGSTDTQYFGPGTRLTVL.

The chain joins TRBV7-8 to TRBJ2-3, with D maybe TRBD2 (6 bases). This CDR3 contains 17 residues. V was clipped by 5 bases and J by 6 bases, with 24 bases between them. CDR1 is SGHVS and CDR2 is FQNEAQ in the germline V gene. The CDR3: CASSNAYGASVTDTQYF. CDR3 nucleotides: TGTGCCAGCAGCAACGCTTACGGGGCTAGCGTAACTGATACGCAGTATTTT.

The rearrangement links TRBV2 to TRBJ1-2; 7 bases are shared with TRBD1. From germline, CDR1 is SNHLY and CDR2 FYNNEI. V lost 3 bases and J lost 2; bases outside the gene matches: 0. This CDR3 spans 13 amino acids. Here the CDR3 reads CASSDRGNYGYTF. In nucleotides, the CDR3 is TGTGCCAGCAGTGACAGGGGGAACTATGGCTACACCTTC.

V is TRBV15 and J is TRBJ2-3, with TRBD2 matching over 12 bases. This CDR3 has 14 amino acids. The V and J ends lost 5 bases and 4 bases, in that order; junction bases with no gene match: 1. Germline lookup yields CDR1 LNHNV and CDR2 YYDKDF (reference sequence). The CDR3 spells CATSLAGGPDTQYF. The DNA for the CDR3 is TGTGCCACCAGCCTAGCGGGAGGGCCAGATACGCAGTATTTT.

The table lists this clone with a count of one. This chain links TRBV19 with TRBJ1-5, with D perhaps TRBD1 (5 bases). The CDR3 consists of 14 residues. Trimming pared 0 bases from V and 6 bases from J, leaving 9 bases between. CDR1 and CDR2 (germline): LNHDA, SQIVND (reference sequence). The CDR3 coding sequence is TGTGCCAGTAGTATAGACAAAGGGACTCAGCCCCAGCATTTT. Protein product: CASSIDKGTQPQHF.

The gene calls are TRBV28 and TRBJ2-1, with 10 nucleotides matching TRBD1. The CDR3 loop spans 16 amino acids. Germline V gene sequence: CDR1 MDHEN, CDR2 SYDVKM. V lost 1 base and J lost 5; bases outside the gene matches: 5. Here the CDR3 DNA reads TGTGCCAGCAGTTTATTGCCGGGACAGGGGAACAATGAGCAGTTCTTC. Its translation is CASSLLPGQGNNEQFF.

The rearrangement uses TRBV4-3 and TRBJ1-1; 7 bases line up with TRBD1. The CDR3 has 15 amino acids. In germline, CDR1 is LGHNA, CDR2 YSLEER. After removal of 1 base from V and 6 bases from J, the junction contained 8 bases not matched to a gene. CDR3 in DNA: TGCGCCAGCAGCCAAGGTTTTTTTGGGACAGCTGAAGCTTTCTTT. It specifies CASSQGFFGTAEAFF.

The CDR3 reads CAARDRSSYEQYF. In DNA, the CDR3 is TGTGCCGCCCGGGACAGAAGCTCCTACGAGCAGTACTTC. The chain links TRBV10-3 to TRBJ2-7, with 7 nucleotides matching TRBD1. Looked up from germline, CDR1 is ENHRY and CDR2 is SYGVKD. Germline trimming cut 11 bases from V and 0 bases from J; bases unmatched to any gene: 7. The CDR3 runs 13 residues.

V is TRBV5-1 and J is TRBJ1-6; 10 nucleotides line up with TRBD1. CDR1 and CDR2 from the germline V gene are SGHRS and YFSETQ. V dropped 4 bases and J dropped 0; count of bases not matched to a gene: 7. This CDR3 is 18 amino acids long. The CDR3 protein is CASSPGTGESSYNSPLHF. DNA for the CDR3: TGCGCCAGCAGCCCCGGGACAGGGGAGAGCTCCTATAATTCACCCCTCCACTTT.

V is TRBV5-8 and J is TRBJ2-5; possibly TRBD2 for D (5 bases). Germline V lookup: CDR1 SGHTS, CDR2 YDEGEE. V lost 2 bases and J lost 0, with 17 bases in between. This CDR3 has 17 residues. The CDR3 spells CASSFYLLAQNQETQYF. For the CDR3, the DNA is TGTGCCAGCAGCTTTTACTTGCTAGCTCAAAACCAAGAGACCCAGTACTTC.

In its sample, this clone was seen a few times. The chain couples TRBV29-1 to TRBJ2-7; 8 bases agree with TRBD1. J lost 6 bases, V lost 3 bases, and 1 base had no gene match. CDR3 length equals 11 residues. CDR1 and CDR2 (germline): SQVTM, ANQGSEA. In DNA form, the CDR3 reads TGCAGCGTTGACGGACAGGGCGAGCAGTACTTC. Encoded protein: CSVDGQGEQYF.